A selection of T cell receptor beta chains follows, all from one sample in a study of cytomegalovirus exposure and HLA in healthy donors. Only in-frame clones appear in the TCRdb table, and some are missing; sequencing was by immunoSEQ multiplex PCR. The sample has about 160,000 clones, approximately 70% seen once. Input material: PBMCs. Every receptor here comes from a man aged 40-49 years in good health and CMV-seropositive. Both conserved end residues are part of each CDR3. D genes are given only for firm matches. Size tells how often a clone was seen (once, few, many) or the class of an expanded clone, and some rows leave it out.

>.|TRBJ1-3|.|TRBV10-3
TGTGCCATCAGGGCAGGGGTCCTCTCTGGAAACACCATATATTTT
CAIRAGVLSGNTIYF
>TRBD2|TRBJ2-2|.|TRBV27
TGTGCCAGCAGTTGGGGACTAGCAGAGAACACCGGGGAGCTGTTTTTT
CASSWGLAENTGELFF
>.|TRBJ1-5|few|TRBV19
TGTGCCAGTAGTATGACCGGGGGTAGTCAGCCCCAGCATTTT
CASSMTGGSQPQHF
>.|TRBJ2-5|.|TRBV6-1
TGTGCCAGCAGTGGGGGCTCTCAAGAGACCCAGTACTTC
CASSGGSQETQYF
>TRBD1|TRBJ1-1|.|TRBV6-5
TGTGCCAGCAGTTACCTGACAGGGGGAGGTTTTGAAGCTTTCTTT
CASSYLTGGGFEAFF
>TRBD1|TRBJ1-2|.|TRBV2
TGTGCCAGCTCGGGACAGGGTAACTATGGCTACACCTTC
CASSGQGNYGYTF
>.|TRBJ2-7|.|TRBV30
TGTGCCTGGAGTGGAGGAGGGACCTCCTACGAGCAGTACTTC
CAWSGGGTSYEQYF
>.|TRBJ2-7|.|TRBV9
TGTGCCAGCAGCGTAGAAACAGGTGCCTACGAGCAGTACTTC
CASSVETGAYEQYF
>.|TRBJ1-2|.|TRBV30
TGTGCCTGGAGTAGGCTTCCGGGGGGCTACACCTTC
CAWSRLPGGYTF
>TRBD2|TRBJ2-1|.|TRBV5-6
TGTGCCAGCAGCGCCCTCAATAGCGGGGGTCTTGTGTTCAATGAGCAGTTCTTC
CASSALNSGGLVFNEQFF
>TRBD1|TRBJ2-7|.|TRBV19
TGTGCCAGTAGCCGCCGGACAGGGCTCCACGAGCAGTACTTC
CASSRRTGLHEQYF
>TRBD2|TRBJ2-5|.|TRBV25-1
TGTGCCAGCAGTGTCGATAGCGGGGGGGCCCCAGAGACCCAGTACTTC
CASSVDSGGAPETQYF
>.|TRBJ2-5|.|TRBV15
TGTGCCACCACCAAATGGGGGGGCCTCCAAGAGACCCAGTACTTC
CATTKWGGLQETQYF
>.|TRBJ2-2|once|TRBV9
TGTGCCAGCAGCGTAGGAGGGGCGGGAACCGGGGAGCTGTTTTTT
CASSVGGAGTGELFF
>TRBD1|TRBJ1-1|many|TRBV4-1
TGCGCCAGCAGCCAAGGGAGGTGGGACAGGGAACCTCAAGCTTTCTTT
CASSQGRWDREPQAFF
>.|TRBJ1-5|.|TRBV5-8
TGTGCCAGCAGCTTGGACACCAATCAGCCCCAGCATTTT
CASSLDTNQPQHF
>.|TRBJ2-7|.|TRBV14
TGTGCCAGCAGCCCTTTCCGGACAGCAGCCTACGAGCAGTACTTC
CASSPFRTAAYEQYF
>TRBD2|TRBJ2-2|.|TRBV4-3
TGCGCCAGCAGCCTACAGACTAGCGGGGACGGGGAGCTGTTTTTT
CASSLQTSGDGELFF
>TRBD1|TRBJ1-1|.|TRBV5-1
TGCGCCAGCAGCTTGGAGATAGGGGGCCGCACTGAAGCTTTCTTT
CASSLEIGGRTEAFF
>TRBD1|TRBJ2-7|.|TRBV30
TGTGCCTGGAGGGGGGACAGGAACTACGAGCAGTACTTC
CAWRGDRNYEQYF
>.|TRBJ1-1|.|TRBV10-3
TGTGCCATCAGTGAGTCCAGCGGGGTCGGGGAACTGTTGAACACTGAAGCTTTCTTT
CAISESSGVGELLNTEAFF